These T cell receptor beta chains were read from a single sample in a study of blood T cells in healthy people across ages. TCRdb reanalysed the 5' RACE reads using MiXCR and keeps one entry per CDR3 protein. This sample has about 580,000 distinct CDR3 sequences, with around half found just once. Sequencing input: blood. The receptors were gathered from a man older than 75 in good health. CDR3s include the opening cysteine and the closing phenylalanine or tryptophan. A D gene is named only where the DNA matches it firmly. Some rows have no size entry. The others give once, few or many, or a class for an expanded clone.

TRBV6-2/TRBV6-3,.,TRBJ2-1,.,TGTGCCAGCAGTTACACCGACGGACAGCCTCACAATGAGCAGTTCTTC,CASSYTDGQPHNEQFF
TRBV20-1,few,TRBJ2-7,.,TGCAGTGCTAGGTCCCCCGGTCCCGATCCCTACGAGCAGTACTTC,CSARSPGPDPYEQYF
TRBV7-2,few,TRBJ2-7,TRBD2,TGTGCCAGCAGCTCGCTTGGGCTAGCGGGAGGCGAGCAGTACTTC,CASSSLGLAGGEQYF
TRBV20-1,once,TRBJ2-5,TRBD2,TGCAGTGCTACCCAAAGATCTAGCGGGGCGCCACAAGAGACCCAGTACTTC,CSATQRSSGAPQETQYF
TRBV20-1,.,TRBJ2-1,.,TGCAGTGCTAGAGGGCGCGGGACCTCCTACAAGGAGCAGTTCTTC,CSARGRGTSYKEQFF
TRBV12-3/TRBV12-4,few,TRBJ2-3,.,TGTGCCAGCAGTTTGACACTACGCACAGATACGCAGTATTTT,CASSLTLRTDTQYF
TRBV2,few,TRBJ2-1,TRBD2,TGTGCCAGCAGGCGGCTAGCGGGAGGCCATTCCTACAATGAGCAGTTCTTC,CASRRLAGGHSYNEQFF
TRBV4-2,.,TRBJ2-7,TRBD1,TGTGCCAGCAGCCCGCTAGGGGACAGATCTTTTGAGCAGTACTTC,CASSPLGDRSFEQYF
TRBV29-1,few,TRBJ2-3,TRBD2,TGCAGCGTTGAGGGCGGGGGGGCCTTGGGTACGCAGTATTTT,CSVEGGGALGTQYF
TRBV6-5,.,TRBJ1-2,.,TGTGCCAGCAGTGACGGGGGAAACTATGGCTACACCTTC,CASSDGGNYGYTF
TRBV7-2,.,TRBJ1-4,TRBD1,TGTGCCAGCAGCATGACAGGGTTGGACGAAAAACTGTTTTTT,CASSMTGLDEKLFF
TRBV4-3,.,TRBJ2-2,.,TGCGCCAGCAGCCACCCGAGCTGGGATACCGGGGAGCTGTTTTTT,CASSHPSWDTGELFF
TRBV3-1,.,TRBJ2-1,TRBD2,TGTGCCAGCAGCCAAGTAGCGGGGGGGCCATGGGATGAGCAGTTCTTC,CASSQVAGGPWDEQFF
TRBV27,.,TRBJ2-3,TRBD1,TGTGCCAGCAAACCGGGACAGGGGTCGGATACGCAGTATTTT,CASKPGQGSDTQYF
TRBV20-1,few,TRBJ2-5,TRBD2,TGCAGTGCTAGAGCCGGGACTAGCGGGGACAAAGAGACCCAGTACTTC,CSARAGTSGDKETQYF
TRBV29-1,few,TRBJ1-1,.,TGCAGCGTTGAAGAGATGAGGACCACTGAAGCTTTCTTT,CSVEEMRTTEAFF
TRBV14,.,TRBJ1-1,.,TGTGCCAGCAGCCTCCAAGGGGGGTATACTGAAGCTTTCTTT,CASSLQGGYTEAFF
TRBV14,.,TRBJ2-5,TRBD2,TGTGCCAGCAGCCAATTGACTAGCAGGGAGACCCAGTACTTC,CASSQLTSRETQYF
TRBV7-3,.,TRBJ2-3,TRBD2,TGTGCCAGCAGCTTTGACGGGGGGGCCGCAGATACGCAGTATTTT,CASSFDGGAADTQYF
TRBV20-1,.,TRBJ2-1,TRBD2,TGCAGTGCTACACCCGTATTGCGGGAGTGGGACAATGAGCAGTTCTTC,CSATPVLREWDNEQFF
TRBV6-5,.,TRBJ2-6,.,TGTGCCAGCAGTTACGGGGGGACCGGGGCCAACGTCCTGACTTTC,CASSYGGTGANVLTF
TRBV6-6,.,TRBJ1-3,.,TGTGCCTGCAGACGCAACTCTGGAAACACCATATATTTT,CACRRNSGNTIYF
TRBV6-5,.,TRBJ2-5,TRBD2,TGTGCCAGCAGTTACTCTCCCAGCGGGAAGGGGCCCCACAATGAGCAGTACTTC,CASSYSPSGKGPHNEQYF
TRBV6-1,.,TRBJ2-7,TRBD1,TGTGCCAGCATATCGCCGGGACAGGGGGCGGCTGACAAGCAGTACTTC,CASISPGQGAADKQYF
TRBV5-6,.,TRBJ1-6,.,TGTGCCAGCAGCTTAGGACAAACTTATAATTCACCCCTCCACTTT,CASSLGQTYNSPLHF
TRBV20-1,.,TRBJ2-5,TRBD2,TGTAGCGGAAGCGGGAGGGCCTCTTTCCAAGAGACCCAGTACTTC,CSGSGRASFQETQYF
TRBV7-2,few,TRBJ2-1,TRBD1,TGTGCCAGCAGCTTAGCTTGGGACAGGGGGGACAATGAGCAGTTCTTC,CASSLAWDRGDNEQFF
TRBV7-3,.,TRBJ2-5,.,TGTGCCAGCAGCACGGTCCGGGAGACCCAGTACTTC,CASSTVRETQYF
TRBV6-5,.,TRBJ2-7,.,TGTGCCAGCAGTTACTCCCGGGCCATGGCCCAGTACTTC,CASSYSRAMAQYF
TRBV4-1,.,TRBJ1-5,.,TGCGCCAGCAGCTTGGGGCCTAAGAGCTCTAGCAATCAGCCCCAGCATTTT,CASSLGPKSSSNQPQHF
TRBV25-1,few,TRBJ2-3,TRBD2,TGTGCCAGCAGTGAGAGCGGGAGGGTTGGAGATACGCAGTATTTT,CASSESGRVGDTQYF
TRBV6-6,many,TRBJ2-7,TRBD1,TGTGCCAGCAGGGGACAGGGTCTGTACGAGCAGTACTTC,CASRGQGLYEQYF
TRBV7-9,.,TRBJ1-4,TRBD1,TGTGCCAGCAGATGGACAGGGGCAACTAATGAAAAACTGTTTTTT,CASRWTGATNEKLFF
TRBV27,.,TRBJ2-7,.,TGTGCCAGCAGTTTAGTTGGGGCCCCGGGCGAGCAGTACTTC,CASSLVGAPGEQYF
TRBV18,.,TRBJ1-1,.,TGTGCCAGCTCACCGGAACGGAGGTTCATGAACACTGAAGCTTTCTTT,CASSPERRFMNTEAFF
TRBV6-5,few,TRBJ1-1,.,TGTGCCAGCAGTTACGGTCCCGACAGTGAAGCTTTCTTT,CASSYGPDSEAFF
TRBV5-1,few,TRBJ2-7,TRBD1,TGCGCCAGCAGCTTGGTTAGACAGGGGAGCTCCTACGAGCAGTACTTC,CASSLVRQGSSYEQYF
TRBV20-1,.,TRBJ2-3,.,TGCAGTGCCCACCAAGGGGGGAGCACAGATACGCAGTATTTT,CSAHQGGSTDTQYF
TRBV12-3/TRBV12-4,.,TRBJ1-6,TRBD1,TGTGCCAGCAGTTTGGGGACAGTGTATTCACCCCTCCACTTT,CASSLGTVYSPLHF
TRBV7-8,.,TRBJ2-1,.,TGTGCCAGCAGCTTAGAGTCTCGTTACAATGAGCAGTTCTTC,CASSLESRYNEQFF
TRBV6-5,.,TRBJ1-4,.,TGTGCCAGCAGTTATTGGGGAAAACTGTTTTTT,CASSYWGKLFF
TRBV7-2,.,TRBJ2-7,.,TGTGCCAGCAGCTCACAACATGTTTTGCTCGTTCGGTGGGACTGCGAGCAGTACTTC,CASSSQHVLLVRWDCEQYF
TRBV20-1,.,TRBJ2-5,.,TGCAGTGCTACCCAGGGTGGGGAGACCCAGTACTTC,CSATQGGETQYF
TRBV20-1,few,TRBJ1-2,TRBD1,TGCAGTGCCACTACCAGGGGGCCTCTTAATGGCTACACCTTC,CSATTRGPLNGYTF
TRBV5-1,few,TRBJ2-3,.,TGCGCCAGCAGCTTGGGAAACGCCGGCGCAGATACGCAGTATTTT,CASSLGNAGADTQYF
TRBV7-2,.,TRBJ1-3,.,TGTGCCAGCAGCTTAAACCTTCTAATCACCGGAAACACCATATATTTT,CASSLNLLITGNTIYF
TRBV7-9,few,TRBJ2-6,.,TGTGCCAGCGGAGAAGGGCCCGATGGGGCCAACGTCCTGACTTTC,CASGEGPDGANVLTF
TRBV3-1,.,TRBJ2-1,.,TGTGCCAGCAGCCAAGCGGTAGAGACCCAGTTCTTC,CASSQAVETQFF
TRBV7-9,few,TRBJ2-7,TRBD1,TGTGCCAGCAGCCCTGGCCCCGGACAGGGCTACGAGCAGTACTTC,CASSPGPGQGYEQYF
TRBV10-3,few,TRBJ2-3,TRBD2,TGTGCCATCAAGGCAGCGGGAGTGGAGACAGATACGCAGTATTTT,CAIKAAGVETDTQYF